A single sample gave rise to the 30 T cell receptor beta chains below, sequenced in a study of cytomegalovirus exposure and HLA in healthy donors. The PCR employed 60 Vbeta primers together with 13 Jbeta primers. Here immunoSEQ multiplex PCR was the method, and the copy in TCRdb shows in-frame clones only, minus some. Among about 110,000 clones listed, over 65% were seen once. Sequences were obtained from PBMCs. These receptors all come from a woman aged 25 to 39 in good health and CMV-seropositive.

This chain uses TRBV27 with TRBJ1-2; tentatively, D is TRBD1 (5 bases). The germline V gene encodes CDR1 MNHEY and CDR2 SMNVEV (reference sequence). V was trimmed by 0 bases and J by 8 bases, leaving 10 bases between them. The CDR3 loop spans 13 amino acids. This chain's CDR3 is CASSLSPREGYTF. The CDR3 DNA sequence: TGTGCCAGCAGTTTATCCCCCAGGGAAGGCTACACCTTC.

As concerns this clone: Other DNA sequences in the same sample also yield this CDR3. The chain links TRBV2 to TRBJ2-7, with D possibly being TRBD2 (5 bases). Germline V gene lookup returns CDR1 SNHLY and CDR2 FYNNEI. The V end was cut by 10 bases, the J end by 2 bases, with 15 bases between. CDR3 size: 13 residues. The CDR3 nucleotides read TGTGCCATCAAGGAGGAGGCGGCCTACGAGCAGTACTTC. Residues: CAIKEEAAYEQYF.

The chain has TRBV5-6 and TRBJ2-3; D is ambiguous. Germline CDR1 and CDR2: SGHDT and YYEEEE. The CDR3 length is 14 residues. V was cut by 2 bases and J by 1 base, with 8 bases left in between. CDR3 coding DNA: TGTGCCAGCAGCTTTGAGACTCGCACAGATACGCAGTATTTT. Its translation: CASSFETRTDTQYF.

This CDR3 is CASSSWGPTSNQPQHF. The CDR3 DNA is TGTGCCAGCAGTTCGTGGGGGCCGACGAGCAATCAGCCCCAGCATTTT. V gene TRBV6-6 combines with J gene TRBJ1-5; D is possibly TRBD1 (6 bases). In germline, CDR1 is MNHNY, CDR2 SVGAGI (reference sequence). Trimming cost V 4 bases and J 1 base, with 14 bases left between them. The CDR3 runs 16 residues.

Turning to this clone: The same CDR3 is also encoded by other DNA sequences in this sample. The rearrangement joins TRBV6-5 to TRBJ2-3; D is unresolved. The germline V gene encodes CDR1 MNHEY and CDR2 SVGAGI. The CDR3 length is 15 residues. V lost 2 bases, J lost 0 bases, and 9 bases lay in between. The DNA of the CDR3 is TGTGCCAGCAGTTACGGCCTTCCTAGCACAGATACGCAGTATTTT. Translated: CASSYGLPSTDTQYF.

This chain links TRBV4-1 with TRBJ2-4; 9 bases map to TRBD2. The V segment lost 0 bases and the J segment 6 bases; nucleotides outside the gene matches: 6. Germline V CDR1 and CDR2: MGHRA, YSYEKL. The CDR3 has 16 residues. CDR3 sequence (DNA): TGCGCCAGCAGCCAAGAATGGCGGGGGGGCCTAAACATTCAGTACTTC. This translates into CASSQEWRGGLNIQYF.

The chain couples TRBV19 to TRBJ2-7; the match to TRBD1 covers 9 bases. V lost 3 bases to trimming and J lost 1 base; unmatched junction nucleotides: 10. The CDR3 contains 17 residues. Germline V CDR1 and CDR2: LNHDA, SQIVND (reference sequence). CDR3 bases: TGTGCCAGTAGTATTTCTTGGGGACAGGGTGAATCCTACGAGCAGTACTTC. It codes for CASSISWGQGESYEQYF.

The V call is TRBV29-1, the J call TRBJ1-1; TRBD1 agrees at 8 bases. Looked up from germline, CDR1 is SQVTM and CDR2 is ANQGSEA. V lost 5 bases, J lost 3 bases, and 14 bases stayed unmatched. The CDR3 has 16 amino acids. Here the CDR3 reads CSVYGQGGREDTEAFF. The CDR3 bases are TGCAGCGTTTACGGACAGGGAGGGAGAGAGGACACTGAAGCTTTCTTT.

Note on this clone: A junction end diverges from the germline sequence, so it may reflect a read error. The chain couples TRBV7-9 to TRBJ1-4; D is unresolved. This CDR3 spans 16 amino acids. In germline, CDR1 is SEHNR, CDR2 FQNEAQ (reference sequence). CDR3: CSSSTWVLWRVEKLFF. DNA for the CDR3: TGTTCCAGCAGCACCTGGGTCTTATGGAGAGTGGAAAAACTGTTTTTT.

The chain joins TRBV30 to TRBJ2-1; D is uncertain. Germline values: CDR1 GTSNPN, CDR2 SVGIG (reference sequence). The CDR3 is 17 residues long. V lost 0 bases to trimming and J lost 2 bases, with 17 bases between them. The CDR3 sequence is CAWSVLSGLRAYNEQFF. The CDR3 DNA reads TGTGCCTGGAGTGTACTCTCGGGTTTACGCGCCTACAATGAGCAGTTCTTC.

The rearrangement uses TRBV5-4 and TRBJ1-4, with D perhaps TRBD1 (5 bases). V lost 1 base, J lost 1 base, and 5 bases lay in between. From germline, CDR1 is SGHNT and CDR2 YYREEE (reference sequence). The CDR3 runs 14 residues. CDR3 DNA sequence: TGTGCCAGCAGCTTGCAGGGAACTAATGAAAAACTGTTTTTT. Amino acids: CASSLQGTNEKLFF.

This rearrangement joins TRBV6-4 to TRBJ2-7, with 8 bases identical to TRBD2. CDR3 length: 13 amino acids. Trimming removed 10 bases from V and 7 bases from J; junction bases left unmatched: 12. Germline CDR1 MRHNA, CDR2 SNTAGT. In DNA, the CDR3 is TGTGCCAACGAACCAGCGGGAGTGGGGGAGCAGTACTTC. It translates to CANEPAGVGEQYF.

This clone was found a few times. The J gene is TRBJ1-5, the V gene TRBV2; no clear D. CDR1 is SNHLY, CDR2 FYNNEI, per germline. Trimming pared 2 bases from V and 1 base from J, leaving 9 bases between. This CDR3 is built from 15 residues. The CDR3 nucleotides are TGTGCCAGCAGTGAAAAGCTTGAGAGCAATCAGCCCCAGCATTTT. Translating it yields CASSEKLESNQPQHF.

This sequence joins TRBV11-1 and TRBJ2-5; the match to TRBD2 covers 9 bases. This CDR3 has 16 amino acids. Germline CDR1 and CDR2: SGHAT and FQDESV (reference sequence). V lost 4 bases and J lost 1; bases outside the gene matches: 7. CDR3 loop: CASSSGLARLQETQYF. DNA for the CDR3: TGTGCCAGCAGCTCGGGACTAGCCCGACTCCAAGAGACCCAGTACTTC.

This chain connects TRBV27 to TRBJ2-3; 7 positions match TRBD2. This CDR3 is built from 16 residues. CDR1 is MNHEY, CDR2 SMNVEV, per germline (reference sequence). J lost 3 bases, V lost 1 base, and 7 bases had no gene match. In nucleotides, the CDR3 is TGTGCCAGCAGTTTATTGGCGGGGGAGTCGACAGATACGCAGTATTTT. Its translation is CASSLLAGESTDTQYF.

The J gene is TRBJ2-7, the V gene TRBV5-5, with TRBD2 matching over 8 bases. The V gene end was trimmed by 1 base and the J gene end by 0 bases; junction bases not matched to a gene: 0. The CDR3 covers 14 residues. Germline CDR1 reads SGHKS; CDR2 reads YYEKEE (reference sequence). The CDR3 reads CASSLSGSSYEQYF. DNA for the CDR3: TGTGCCAGCAGCTTGAGCGGGAGCTCCTACGAGCAGTACTTC.

The chain joins TRBV2 to TRBJ1-1, with TRBD1 matching over 7 bases. V was pared by 4 bases and J by 1 base, with 3 bases of the junction left unmatched. The CDR3 runs 14 residues. Germline CDR1 SNHLY, CDR2 FYNNEI. The CDR3 DNA sequence: TGTGCCAGCAGTGGTAACAGGGGGAACACTGAAGCTTTCTTT. Its protein is CASSGNRGNTEAFF.

The chain links TRBV18 to TRBJ1-1; D perhaps matches TRBD1 (5 bases). The germline V gene has CDR1 KGHSH and CDR2 LQKENI. The ends were cut back, 1 base at V and 6 bases at J, with 15 bases in the middle. This CDR3 comprises 15 residues. CDR3 sequence: CASSPLVGGDPEAFF. The CDR3 DNA is TGTGCCAGCTCACCACTAGTGGGGGGTGATCCTGAAGCTTTCTTT.

The chain employs TRBV5-6 and TRBJ1-1, with D maybe TRBD1 (5 bases). Per the germline V gene, CDR1 is SGHDT and CDR2 is YYEEEE. This CDR3 contains 15 residues. Trimming pared 4 bases from V and 6 bases from J, leaving 19 bases between. In nucleotides, the CDR3 is TGTGCCAGCAGCCGGGGGGGGGTGTTCAATGCTGAAGCTTTCTTT. It yields the protein CASSRGGVFNAEAFF.

This chain joins TRBV29-1 and TRBJ2-1; 12 nucleotides match TRBD2. Germline V gene data show CDR1 as SQVTM and CDR2 as ANQGSEA. Losses at the gene ends were 4 bases for V and 1 base for J; bases not matched to a gene: 5. The CDR3 sequence is 16 residues long. The CDR3 coding sequence is TGCAGCGTTGCCCTAGGACTAGCGGGATCCTACAATGAGCAGTTCTTC. Its protein is CSVALGLAGSYNEQFF.

This CDR3 is CASSPGYGYTF. The CDR3 region has the DNA TGTGCCAGCAGCCCAGGGTATGGCTACACCTTC. This chain joins TRBV14 and TRBJ1-2, with TRBD1 as a possible D gene (5 bases). The V gene lost 4 bases and the J gene lost 5 bases, with 5 bases spanning the gap. CDR1 is SGHDN, CDR2 FVKESK, per germline. The length of the CDR3 is 11 residues.

The V call is TRBV10-2, the J call TRBJ1-5, with D perhaps TRBD1 (5 bases). The CDR3 sequence is 15 residues long. V was pared by 3 bases and J by 7 bases, with 16 bases between. Germline CDR1 WSHSY, CDR2 SAAADI. CDR3 loop: CASSESPSGSQPQHF. DNA for the CDR3: TGCGCCAGCAGTGAATCCCCCTCAGGGTCACAGCCCCAGCATTTT.

This clone has just a few counts. The rearrangement links TRBV11-3 to TRBJ1-1; no definite D call. The CDR3 spans 16 residues. Trimming removed 7 bases from V and 3 bases from J, with 21 bases in between. Germline assignment: CDR1 SGHNT and CDR2 YENEEA. The CDR3 sequence: CASTPGGVTRDTEAFF. The CDR3 DNA reads as TGTGCCAGCACCCCAGGAGGAGTCACAAGAGACACTGAAGCTTTCTTT.

V is TRBV29-1 and J is TRBJ1-1, with D tentatively TRBD1 (6 bases). Germline V gene sequence: CDR1 SQVTM, CDR2 ANQGSEA. The V gene lost 5 bases and the J gene lost 0 bases, with 10 bases spanning the gap. This CDR3 spans 13 amino acids. The CDR3 sequence is CSVRTDMNTEAFF. In DNA form, the CDR3 reads TGCAGCGTTAGGACAGACATGAACACTGAAGCTTTCTTT.

This chain connects TRBV5-6 to TRBJ2-5; 14 nucleotides match TRBD2. Matching the DNA end better, TRBJ2-7 makes the J call doubtful. The V gene's germline CDR1 is SGHDT and CDR2 YYEEEE. The CDR3 is 16 residues long. DNA of the CDR3: TGTGCCACCCAACCCGGGACTAGCGGGGGTGCCTACGAGCAGTACTTC. Translating gives CATQPGTSGGAYEQYF.

The chain links TRBV14 to TRBJ2-5, with D hard to call. The germline V gene has CDR1 SGHDN and CDR2 FVKESK. The V end was cut by 2 bases, the J end by 7 bases, with 17 bases between. The CDR3 runs to 15 residues. CDR3 nucleotide sequence: TGTGCCAGCAGCCAACCGCCAGCTGGTACTACGACCCAGTACTTC. Encoded protein: CASSQPPAGTTTQYF.

The V call is TRBV7-9, the J call TRBJ2-7; no definite D call. The CDR3 sequence is 12 residues long. V was clipped by 5 bases and J by 3 bases, with 8 bases between them. Germline V lookup: CDR1 SEHNR, CDR2 FQNEAQ (reference sequence). This CDR3 reads CASSPASYEQYF. The CDR3 nucleotides are TGTGCCAGCAGCCCCGCGAGCTACGAGCAGTACTTC. The complete variable domain, with remaining parts taken from reference TRBV7-9 and TRBJ2-7, reads DTGVSQNPRHKITKRGQNVTFRCDPISEHNRLYWYRQTLGQGPEFLTYFQNEAQLEKSRLLSDRFSAERPKGSFSTLEIQRTEQGDSAMYLCASSPASYEQYFGPGTRLTVT.

J is TRBJ2-3 and V is TRBV12-5; 7 bases agree with TRBD2. The CDR3 runs 13 residues. Germline V gene data show CDR1 as LGHNT and CDR2 as FRNRAP. With 7 bases clipped from V and 3 bases from J, the junction kept 4 bases outside the gene matches. This chain's CDR3 is CASEASGTDTQYF. CDR3 bases: TGTGCTAGTGAGGCTAGCGGTACAGATACGCAGTATTTT.

About this clone itself: A read error may produce the germline difference seen at one junction end. This sample also contains other DNA sequences that code for the same CDR3. V gene TRBV29-1 combines with J gene TRBJ2-3, with 9 bases lining up with TRBD2. Looked up from germline, CDR1 is SQVTM and CDR2 is ANQGSEA. The CDR3 covers 12 residues. The CDR3 DNA is TGTAGCCTCCGACTAGCGGCAGATACGCAGTATTTT. This gives the protein CSLRLAADTQYF.

This clone was counted at least ten times. This chain joins TRBV4-1 and TRBJ2-1, with 12 bases matching TRBD2. Per the germline V gene, CDR1 is MGHRA and CDR2 is YSYEKL. This CDR3 is 17 amino acids long. V dropped 3 bases and J dropped 8; count of bases not matched to a gene: 11. In DNA, the CDR3 is TGCGCCAGCAGCCACATGATACTAGCGGGAGGAGGTGATGAGCAGTTCTTC. Translation: CASSHMILAGGGDEQFF.